The T cell receptor beta chain under discussion was sequenced for a study of T cell changes during pregnancy in multiple sclerosis. Sequencing used immunoSEQ multiplex PCR; TCRdb keeps in-frame clones, though not all of them. The table includes about 52,000 clones, around 94% detected once. The CDR3 extends over 15 amino acids. Trimming at V came to 5 bases and at J to 5 bases, leaving 9 bases not matched to a gene. Germline CDR1 is SGHTA and CDR2 is FQGNSA. Specimen: CD4+ T cells from peripheral blood mononuclear cells, collected before pregnancy. The V call is TRBV7-2, the J call TRBJ2-5, with 9 bases fitting TRBD2. The TCR was taken from a female donor with multiple sclerosis, enrolled in a pregnancy study. The CDR3 DNA reads TGTGCCAGCAGCCCTAGGACTAGCGCGGCGGAGACCCAGTACTTC. Its protein is CASSPRTSAAETQYF.